The next 6 T cell receptor beta chains were all read from a single sample in a study of blood T cells in healthy people across ages. Then a second PCR, running roughly 7 to 11 cycles, was carried out with a sample-barcoded 5' primer and a J-beta primer mix. Using its own MiXCR run on the 5' RACE reads, TCRdb lists one record per CDR3 protein. Among some 1,800,000 distinct CDR3 sequences listed, about 39% were seen once. Sequenced material: blood. These receptor sequences come from a human donor in good health.

The genes are TRBV24-1 and TRBJ2-4, with no clear D. With the DNA end fitting TRBJ2-5 better, the J assignment may be wrong. CDR3 length: 13 amino acids. The germline CDR1 and CDR2 sequences are KGHDR and SFDVKD. The CDR3 bases are TGTGCCACCAGTGATTTCGCCCAAGAGACCCAGTACTTC. This codes for CATSDFAQETQYF.

Note on this clonotype: At one end the junction does not follow the germline gene, possibly because of a read error. The chain links TRBV20-1 to TRBJ1-2; TRBD1 matches 8 bases. Germline V gives CDR1 DFQATT, CDR2 SNEGSKA (reference sequence). The CDR3 extends over 14 amino acids. CDR3 DNA sequence: TGCAGTGCTAGACAGGACAGGGAGTCTGATGGCTGCACCTTC. Its translation: CSARQDRESDGCTF.

V usage is TRBV6-6 and J usage is TRBJ1-2; D not certain. Germline CDR1 reads MNHNY; CDR2 reads SVGAGI (reference sequence). The CDR3 is made up of 13 amino acids. V dropped 11 bases and J dropped 4 bases, with 17 bases sitting between them. The CDR3 sequence: CAESTLTGYGYTF. The CDR3 DNA follows: TGTGCCGAGAGCACTTTGACCGGCTATGGCTACACCTTC.

V and J are TRBV12-2 and TRBJ1-5; the table's D call, TRBD1, was not checked against the DNA. TRBV12-2 is designated a pseudogene. The CDR3 sequence is 15 residues long. CDR3 coding DNA: TGTGCAAGTCGCTTGAGGGGGAATAGCAATCAGCCCCAGCATTTT. It specifies CASRLRGNSNQPQHF.

The rearrangement joins TRBV10-3 to TRBJ2-3; 8 bases match TRBD2. Germline V CDR1 and CDR2: ENHRY, SYGVKD. This CDR3 comprises 17 residues. V dropped 2 bases and J dropped 6; count of bases not matched to a gene: 13. The CDR3 DNA reads TGTGCCATCAGTGAGGATGGCGGGGGGACCCCTGGGGATACGCAGTATTTT. It yields the protein CAISEDGGGTPGDTQYF.

This chain links TRBV24-1 with TRBJ2-5, with a possible D match to TRBD1 (5 bases). Trimming took off 0 bases at V and 4 bases at J, with 8 bases between the two ends. The germline V gene has CDR1 KGHDR and CDR2 SFDVKD. The CDR3 is made up of 14 amino acids. The CDR3: CATSDLNRRETQYF. CDR3 coding DNA: TGTGCCACCAGTGATTTGAACAGGAGAGAGACCCAGTACTTC.